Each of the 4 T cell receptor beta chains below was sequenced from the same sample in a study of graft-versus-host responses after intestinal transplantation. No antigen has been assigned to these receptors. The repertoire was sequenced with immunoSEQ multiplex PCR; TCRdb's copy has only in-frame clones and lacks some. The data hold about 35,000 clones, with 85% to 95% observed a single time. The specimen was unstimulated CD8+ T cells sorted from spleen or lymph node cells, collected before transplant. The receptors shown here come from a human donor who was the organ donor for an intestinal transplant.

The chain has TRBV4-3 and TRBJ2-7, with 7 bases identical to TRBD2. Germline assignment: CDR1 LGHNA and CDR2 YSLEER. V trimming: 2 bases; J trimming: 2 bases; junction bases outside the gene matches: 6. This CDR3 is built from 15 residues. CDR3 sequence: CASSQRREQPYEQYF. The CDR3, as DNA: TGCGCCAGCAGCCAAAGGCGGGAGCAACCCTACGAGCAGTACTTC.

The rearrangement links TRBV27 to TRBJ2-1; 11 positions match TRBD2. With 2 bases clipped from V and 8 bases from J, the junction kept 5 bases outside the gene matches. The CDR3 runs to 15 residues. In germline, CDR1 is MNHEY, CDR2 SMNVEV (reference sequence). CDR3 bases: TGTGCCAGCAGTTTAAGAACTAGCGGGAGCCATGAGCAGTTCTTC. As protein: CASSLRTSGSHEQFF.

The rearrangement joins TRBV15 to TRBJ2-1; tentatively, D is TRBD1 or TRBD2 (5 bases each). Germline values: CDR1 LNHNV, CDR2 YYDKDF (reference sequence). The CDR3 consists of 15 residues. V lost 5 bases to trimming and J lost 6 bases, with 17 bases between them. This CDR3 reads CATSVEGSGSNEQFF. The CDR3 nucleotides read TGTGCCACCAGCGTCGAGGGGAGCGGCTCCAATGAGCAGTTCTTC.

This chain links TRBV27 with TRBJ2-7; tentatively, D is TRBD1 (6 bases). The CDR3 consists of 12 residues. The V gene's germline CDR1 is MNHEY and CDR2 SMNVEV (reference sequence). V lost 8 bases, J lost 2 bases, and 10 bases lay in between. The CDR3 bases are TGTGCCAGCGCGACAGGTACCTACGAGCAGTACTTC. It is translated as CASATGTYEQYF.